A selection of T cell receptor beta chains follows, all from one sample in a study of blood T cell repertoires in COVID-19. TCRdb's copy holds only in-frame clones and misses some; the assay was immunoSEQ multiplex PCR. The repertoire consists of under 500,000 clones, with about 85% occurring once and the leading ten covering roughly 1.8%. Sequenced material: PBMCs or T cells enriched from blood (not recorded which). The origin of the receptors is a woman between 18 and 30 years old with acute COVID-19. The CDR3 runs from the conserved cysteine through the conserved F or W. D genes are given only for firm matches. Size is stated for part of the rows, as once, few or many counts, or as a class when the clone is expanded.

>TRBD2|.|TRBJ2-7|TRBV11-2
CASSLLTSGTSSYEQYF
TGTGCCAGCAGCTTACTGACCTCGGGGACTAGCTCGTACGAGCAGTACTTC
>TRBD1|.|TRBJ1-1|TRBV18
CASSPDRAEAFF
TGTGCCAGCTCACCTGACAGGGCTGAAGCTTTCTTT
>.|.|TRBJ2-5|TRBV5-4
CASSPGVEETQYF
TGTGCCAGCAGCCCCGGGGTAGAAGAGACCCAGTACTTC
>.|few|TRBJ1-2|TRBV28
CASTPGFYGYTF
TGTGCCAGCACCCCAGGGTTCTATGGCTACACCTTC
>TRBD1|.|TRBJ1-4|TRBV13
CASSTRGTNEKLFF
TGTGCCAGCAGCACCAGGGGGACTAATGAAAAACTGTTTTTT
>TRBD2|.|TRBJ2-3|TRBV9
CASSGGTSGSDTQYF
TGTGCCAGCAGCGGCGGGACTAGCGGATCAGATACGCAGTATTTT
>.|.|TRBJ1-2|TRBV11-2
CASSLDGSRRYGYTF
TGTGCCAGCAGCTTAGATGGCTCAAGGAGGTATGGCTACACCTTC
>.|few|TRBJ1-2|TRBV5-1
CASSLAGGEQWNTF
TGCGCCAGCAGCTTGGCGGGGGGTGAGCAATGGAACACCTTC
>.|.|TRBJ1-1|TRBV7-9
CASSFSPPGLWAEAFF
TGTGCCAGCAGCTTCTCTCCCCCAGGGCTATGGGCTGAAGCTTTCTTT
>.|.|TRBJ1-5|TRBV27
CASSRLQGSNQPQHF
TGTGCCAGCAGCCGCCTACAGGGTAGTAATCAGCCCCAGCATTTT
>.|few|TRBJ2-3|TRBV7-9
CASSSLLNTQYF
TGTGCCAGCAGCTCCCTACTTAATACGCAGTATTTT
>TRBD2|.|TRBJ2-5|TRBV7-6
CASSTGLAGEETQYF
TGTGCCAGCAGCACGGGACTAGCGGGGGAAGAGACCCAGTACTTC
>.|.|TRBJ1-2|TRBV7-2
CASSFKQGPNYGYTF
TGTGCCAGCAGCTTCAAGCAGGGGCCTAACTATGGCTACACCTTC
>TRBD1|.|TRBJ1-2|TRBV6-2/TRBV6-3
CASSRPGQFHGYTF
TGTGCCAGCAGTCGACCGGGACAGTTCCATGGCTACACCTTC
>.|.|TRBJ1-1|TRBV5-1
CASSWGVLNTEAFF
TGCGCCAGCAGCTGGGGGGTACTGAACACTGAAGCTTTCTTT
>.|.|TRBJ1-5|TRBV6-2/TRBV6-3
CASSPPGGWSQPQHF
TGTGCCAGCAGTCCCCCGGGGGGATGGAGTCAGCCCCAGCATTTT
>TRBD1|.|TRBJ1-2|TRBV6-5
CASRPDRVNYGYTF
TGTGCCAGCAGACCCGACAGGGTTAACTATGGCTACACCTTC
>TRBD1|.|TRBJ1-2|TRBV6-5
CASRTGAYGYTF
TGTGCCAGCAGGACAGGGGCTTATGGCTACACCTTC
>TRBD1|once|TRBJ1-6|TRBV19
CASSGTGNNGSPLHF
TGTGCCAGTAGTGGGACAGGGAATAACGGTTCACCCCTCCACTTT
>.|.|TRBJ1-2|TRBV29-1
CSVERRQNYGYTF
TGCAGCGTTGAGCGGCGCCAGAACTATGGCTACACCTTC
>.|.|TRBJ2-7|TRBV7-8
CASSRQGRSSYEQYF
TGTGCCAGCAGTCGTCAGGGTCGGTCCTCCTACGAGCAGTACTTC
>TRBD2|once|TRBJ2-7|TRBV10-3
CAISDRLAGGKPVSYEQYF
TGTGCCATCAGTGACCGACTAGCGGGGGGAAAACCGGTGTCCTACGAGCAGTACTTC
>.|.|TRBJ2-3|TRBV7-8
CASSLRGSNTDTQYF
TGTGCCAGCAGCTTAAGAGGCTCGAACACAGATACGCAGTATTTT
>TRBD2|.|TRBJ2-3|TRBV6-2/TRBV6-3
CASSYVRLAGDADTQYF
TGTGCCAGCAGTTACGTACGGCTAGCGGGAGACGCAGATACGCAGTATTTT
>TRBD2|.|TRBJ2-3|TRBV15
CATSRIAGGPSGTDTQYF
TGTGCCACCAGCAGGATAGCGGGAGGGCCCTCGGGCACAGATACGCAGTATTTT
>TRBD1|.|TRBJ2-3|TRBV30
CAGRGRTDTQYF
TGTGCCGGCAGGGGGCGCACAGATACGCAGTATTTT
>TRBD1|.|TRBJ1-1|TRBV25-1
CASSSGTGGGFF
TGTGCCAGCAGTTCCGGGACAGGGGGGGGTTTCTTT